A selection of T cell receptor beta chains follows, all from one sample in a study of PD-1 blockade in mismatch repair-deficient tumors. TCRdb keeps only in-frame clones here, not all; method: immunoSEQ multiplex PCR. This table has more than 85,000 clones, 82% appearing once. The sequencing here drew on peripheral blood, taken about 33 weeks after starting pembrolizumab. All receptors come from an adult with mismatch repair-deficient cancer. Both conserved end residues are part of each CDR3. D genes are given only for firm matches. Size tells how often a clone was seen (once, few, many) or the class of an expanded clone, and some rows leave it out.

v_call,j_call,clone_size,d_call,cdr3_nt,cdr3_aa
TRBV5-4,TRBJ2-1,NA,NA,TGTGCCAGCACCCGTGACCTGGCGGAGCAGTTCTTC,CASTRDLAEQFF
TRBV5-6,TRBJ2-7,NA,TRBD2,TGTGCCAGCAGCTTATCTAGCGGTCCGACCTACGAGCAGTACTTC,CASSLSSGPTYEQYF
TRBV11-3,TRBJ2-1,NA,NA,TGTGCCAGCAGCCCTCAAAGCGGTAGCTCCTACAATGAGCAGTTCTTC,CASSPQSGSSYNEQFF
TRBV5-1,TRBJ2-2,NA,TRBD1,TGCGCCAGCAGCCCACAGGGGGCGGGCACCGGGGAGCTGTTTTTT,CASSPQGAGTGELFF
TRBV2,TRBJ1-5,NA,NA,TGTGCCAGCAACGCGGGGGACCGATCCAATCAGCCCCAGCATTTT,CASNAGDRSNQPQHF
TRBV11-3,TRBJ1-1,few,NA,TGTGCCAGCAGTGATTCCGTTGAAGCTTTCTTT,CASSDSVEAFF
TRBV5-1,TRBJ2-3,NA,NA,TGCGCCAGCAGCTTGGGCGGGGTCCGCGGGGATACGCAGTATTTT,CASSLGGVRGDTQYF
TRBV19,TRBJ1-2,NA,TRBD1,TGTGCCAGTAGTATAGGGGACAGGTCTGGCTACACCTTC,CASSIGDRSGYTF
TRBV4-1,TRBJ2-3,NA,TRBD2,TGCGCCAGCAGCCAAGATGGACTAGCGGCTAGCACAGATACGCAGTATTTT,CASSQDGLAASTDTQYF
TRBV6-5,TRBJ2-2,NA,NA,TGTGCCACCGGGCGAACAGCGGGGGAGCTGTTTTTT,CATGRTAGELFF
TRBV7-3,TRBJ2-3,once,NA,TGTGCCAGCAGCTTAGGGTCCACCACAGATACGCAGTATTTT,CASSLGSTTDTQYF
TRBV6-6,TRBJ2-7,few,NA,TGTGCCAGCAGCGCACCCCGGTACGAGCAGTACTTC,CASSAPRYEQYF
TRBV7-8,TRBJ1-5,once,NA,TGTGCCAGCAGCTTAGACTCGGCAGACCATCAGCCCCAGCATTTT,CASSLDSADHQPQHF
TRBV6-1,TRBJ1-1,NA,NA,TGTGCCACCACCAAACTATGGGGCACTGAAGCTTTCTTT,CATTKLWGTEAFF
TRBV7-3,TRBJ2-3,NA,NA,TGTGCCAGCAGCTCGAACCCGGGAGATGTGAATACGCAGTATTTT,CASSSNPGDVNTQYF
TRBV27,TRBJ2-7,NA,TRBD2,TGTGCCAGCAGTTTACTAGCGGAAGGCGAGCAGTACTTC,CASSLLAEGEQYF
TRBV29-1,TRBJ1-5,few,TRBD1,TGCAGCGTTGGGGACAGCATGGGGCAGCCCCAGCATTTT,CSVGDSMGQPQHF
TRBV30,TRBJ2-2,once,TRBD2,TGTGCCTGGAAAAGGCTAGCGGGGTTAATCACCGGGGAGCTGTTTTTT,CAWKRLAGLITGELFF
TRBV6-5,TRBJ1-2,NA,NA,TGTGCCAGCAAGCAGGACGGAGCTAACTATGGCTACACCTTC,CASKQDGANYGYTF
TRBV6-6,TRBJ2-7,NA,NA,TGTGCCAGCAGTTACTCCTTTTTCCACGAGCAGTACTTC,CASSYSFFHEQYF
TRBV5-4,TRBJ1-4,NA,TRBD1,TGTGCCAGCAGCGCGGGACAGTCGACTAATGAAAAACTGTTTTTT,CASSAGQSTNEKLFF
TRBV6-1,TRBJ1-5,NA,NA,TGTGCCAGCACGTCAGGGTGGGGGGGCAATCAGCCCCAGCATTTT,CASTSGWGGNQPQHF
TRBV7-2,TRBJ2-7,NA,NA,TGTGCCAGCAGCTTAGGACGGCGCGAAGGGAGGAAGTACGAGCAGTACTTC,CASSLGRREGRKYEQYF
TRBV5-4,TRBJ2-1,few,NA,TGTGCCAGCAGCTTGAGGGGGTCCTACAATGAGCAGTTCTTC,CASSLRGSYNEQFF
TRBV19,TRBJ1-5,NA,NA,TGTGCCAGTAGTATTAAGGGTTGGAGCAATCAGCCCCAGCATTTT,CASSIKGWSNQPQHF
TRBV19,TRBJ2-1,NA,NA,TGTGCCAGTAGTTCCAATGAGCAGTTCTTC,CASSSNEQFF
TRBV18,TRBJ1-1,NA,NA,TGTGCCAGCTCACCGGGGGACGGCGAAGCTTTCTTT,CASSPGDGEAFF
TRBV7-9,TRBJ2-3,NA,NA,TGTGCCAGCAGCCTAGTCCGTAGCGGTGGCACAGATACGCAGTATTTT,CASSLVRSGGTDTQYF
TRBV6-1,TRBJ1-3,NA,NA,TGTGCCAGCAGTATTAATTCGGGAAACACCATATATTTT,CASSINSGNTIYF
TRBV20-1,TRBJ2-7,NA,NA,TGCAGTGCTAGAAAATCCTACGAGCAGTACTTC,CSARKSYEQYF
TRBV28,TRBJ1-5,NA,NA,TGTGCCAGTGGGCGGGGTTTCGGCGGCAATCAGCCCCAGCATTTT,CASGRGFGGNQPQHF
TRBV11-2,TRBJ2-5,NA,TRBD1,TGTGCCAGCAGCCAAACCACCAGGGGGCAAGAGACCCAGTACTTC,CASSQTTRGQETQYF
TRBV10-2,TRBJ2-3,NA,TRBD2,TGCGCCAGCTCTAAGAACGGGAGGGTCACAGATACGCAGTATTTT,CASSKNGRVTDTQYF
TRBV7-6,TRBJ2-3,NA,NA,TGTGCCAGCAGCTTAGTGAGGACTAACACAGATACGCAGTATTTT,CASSLVRTNTDTQYF
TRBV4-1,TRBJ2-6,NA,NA,TGCGCCAGCAGCCAAGTAGTCCAAACCTCTGGGGCCAACGTCCTGACTTTC,CASSQVVQTSGANVLTF
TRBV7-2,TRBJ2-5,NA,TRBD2,TGTGCCAGCAGCGCCGGGACTAGCGGGAGGGCCAGGGAGACCCAGTACTTC,CASSAGTSGRARETQYF
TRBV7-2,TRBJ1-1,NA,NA,TGTGCCAGCAGCTACCTCAGGGAGGGGACTGAAGCTTTCTTT,CASSYLREGTEAFF
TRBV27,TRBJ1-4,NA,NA,TGTGCCAGCAGTTTCAGCGGAAATGAAAAACTGTTTTTT,CASSFSGNEKLFF
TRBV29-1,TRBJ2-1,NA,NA,TGCAGCGTTATAAGTTGGCTGCCCCATATGGGACTCCAGTTCTTC,CSVISWLPHMGLQFF
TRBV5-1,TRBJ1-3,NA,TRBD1,TGCGCCAGCAGCCCGCAGACAGGGGGCTTTGTAAACACCATATATTTT,CASSPQTGGFVNTIYF
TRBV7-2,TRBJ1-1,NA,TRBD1,TGTGCCAGCAGCTTAGAGGGGACAGGGTGGAACACTGAAGCTTTCTTT,CASSLEGTGWNTEAFF
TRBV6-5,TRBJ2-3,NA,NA,TGTGCCAGCAGTTACGGGGGTAGCACAGATACGCAGTATTTT,CASSYGGSTDTQYF
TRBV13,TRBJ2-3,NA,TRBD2,TGTGCCAGCAGCTCCCGGACTAGCTCTAAGCGTTTTTTCACAGATACGCAGTATTTT,CASSSRTSSKRFFTDTQYF
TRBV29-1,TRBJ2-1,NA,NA,TGCAGCGTTCCTGCCTCGGGGGTTAGTTTCAATGAGCAGTTCTTC,CSVPASGVSFNEQFF
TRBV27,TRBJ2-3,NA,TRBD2,TGTGCCAGCAGTTTATTTGCTAGCGGGGGCACAGATACGCAGTATTTT,CASSLFASGGTDTQYF
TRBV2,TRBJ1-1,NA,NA,TGTGCCAGCAGCTCATTGTCGGGGGGGGCTGAAGCTTTCTTT,CASSSLSGGAEAFF
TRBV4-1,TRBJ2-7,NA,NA,TGCGCCAGCAGCCAAGATTTCGACCACTCCTACGAGCAGTACTTC,CASSQDFDHSYEQYF
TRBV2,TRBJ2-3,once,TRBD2,TGTGCCAGCAGTTCGGGACTAGCGGGAGCGGGGCCCACAGATACGCAGTATTTT,CASSSGLAGAGPTDTQYF
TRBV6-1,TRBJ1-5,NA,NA,TGTGCCAGCACGGGGAATAGCAATCAGCCCCAGCATTTT,CASTGNSNQPQHF
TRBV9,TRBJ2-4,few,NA,TGTGCCAGCAGCCCCAGAGTGGGAGGTGAGAACATTCAGTACTTC,CASSPRVGGENIQYF
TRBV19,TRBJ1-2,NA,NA,TGTGCCAGCAAAGTGTCGGGAGGCCTTAACTATGGCTACACCTTC,CASKVSGGLNYGYTF
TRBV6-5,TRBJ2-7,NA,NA,TGTGCCAGCAGTTACGGTTACGAGCAGTGCTTC,CASSYGYEQCF
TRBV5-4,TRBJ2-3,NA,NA,TGTGCCAGCAGCTTCCTAACGGGACTGAGCACAGATACGCAGTATTTT,CASSFLTGLSTDTQYF
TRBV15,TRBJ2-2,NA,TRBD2,TGTGCCACCAGCAGGGCGGGACTAAACACCGGGGAGCTGTTTTTT,CATSRAGLNTGELFF
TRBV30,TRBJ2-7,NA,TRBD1,TGTGCCTGGAGTGGGACAGGGAAAAGCGAGCAGTACTTC,CAWSGTGKSEQYF
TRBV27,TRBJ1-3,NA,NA,TGTGCCAGCAGTTTAACTCCTGGAAACACCATATATTTT,CASSLTPGNTIYF
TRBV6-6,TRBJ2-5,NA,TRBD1,TGTGCCAGCAGTGGACAGGGGGGTTTCCAAGAGACCCAGTACTTC,CASSGQGGFQETQYF
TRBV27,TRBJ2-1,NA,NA,TGTGCCAGCAGTTTATCGACAGTCAATGAGCAGTTCTTC,CASSLSTVNEQFF
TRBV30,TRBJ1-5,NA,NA,TGTGCCTGGAGCCCGGCACGCAGAGCCGGCCAGCCCCAGCATTTT,CAWSPARRAGQPQHF